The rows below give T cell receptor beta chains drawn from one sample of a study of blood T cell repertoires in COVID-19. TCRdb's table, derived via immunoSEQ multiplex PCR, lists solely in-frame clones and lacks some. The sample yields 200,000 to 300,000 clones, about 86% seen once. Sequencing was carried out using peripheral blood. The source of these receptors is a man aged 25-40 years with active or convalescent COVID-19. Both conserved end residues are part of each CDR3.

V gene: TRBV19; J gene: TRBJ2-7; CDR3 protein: CATSRQGRSEQYF
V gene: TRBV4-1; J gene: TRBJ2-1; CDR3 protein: CASSQDPLNEQFF
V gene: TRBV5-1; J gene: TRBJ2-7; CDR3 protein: CASSPTTVSSYEQYF
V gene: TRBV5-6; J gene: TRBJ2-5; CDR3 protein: CASSLRGAEETQYF
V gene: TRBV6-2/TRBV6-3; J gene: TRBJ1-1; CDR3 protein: CASSSGVPTEAFF
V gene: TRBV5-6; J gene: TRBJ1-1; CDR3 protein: CASSADRGENTEAFF
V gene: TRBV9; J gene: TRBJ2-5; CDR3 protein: CASSTLAGQETQYF
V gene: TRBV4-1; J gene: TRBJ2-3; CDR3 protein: CATTGSTDTQYF
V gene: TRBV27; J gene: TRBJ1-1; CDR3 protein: CASISVQWANTEAFF
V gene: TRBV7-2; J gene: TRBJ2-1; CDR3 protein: CASREPLVNEQFF
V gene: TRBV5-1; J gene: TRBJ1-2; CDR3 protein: CASSLEARNTYGYTF
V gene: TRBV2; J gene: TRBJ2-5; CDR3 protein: CASMTSLGTQYF
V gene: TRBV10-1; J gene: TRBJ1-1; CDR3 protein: CASSDQLTRAQAFF
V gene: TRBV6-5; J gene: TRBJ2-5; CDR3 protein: CASTEVMRAKETQYF
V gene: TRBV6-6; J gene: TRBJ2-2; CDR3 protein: CASSYTGTAPTGELFF
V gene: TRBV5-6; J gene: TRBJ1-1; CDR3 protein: CASSSISGGTEAFF
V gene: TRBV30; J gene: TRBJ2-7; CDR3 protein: CAWSRTAGGYEQYF
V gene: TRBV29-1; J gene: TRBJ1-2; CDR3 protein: CSVSRTGATYGYTF
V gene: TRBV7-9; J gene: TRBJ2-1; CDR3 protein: CASSPKGTRSYNEQFF
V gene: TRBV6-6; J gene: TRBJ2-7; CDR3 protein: CASSYKGWYEQYF
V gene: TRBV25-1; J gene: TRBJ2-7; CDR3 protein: CASSGQGVSSYEQYF
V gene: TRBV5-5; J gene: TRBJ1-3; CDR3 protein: CASSLVSRHGNTIYF
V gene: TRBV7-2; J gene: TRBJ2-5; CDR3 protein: CASSSLNGGRYAQYF
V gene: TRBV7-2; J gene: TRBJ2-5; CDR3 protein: CASSATSEVGETQYF
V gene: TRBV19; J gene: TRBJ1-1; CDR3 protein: CASRPTTGPGAEAFF
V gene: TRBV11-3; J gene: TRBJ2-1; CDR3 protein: CASSLGGGAYNEQFF
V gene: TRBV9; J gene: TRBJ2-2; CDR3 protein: CASSATGELFF
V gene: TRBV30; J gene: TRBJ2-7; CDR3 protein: CAWRARGKGYEQYF
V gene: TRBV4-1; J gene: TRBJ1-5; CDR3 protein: CASSQVWGGSQPQHF
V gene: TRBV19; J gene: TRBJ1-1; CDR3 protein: CASSIQGTGLNTEAFF
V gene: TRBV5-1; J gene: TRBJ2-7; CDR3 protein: CASRATGSGYEQYF
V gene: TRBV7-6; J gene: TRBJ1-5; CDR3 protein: CASSTLTGERHQPQHF
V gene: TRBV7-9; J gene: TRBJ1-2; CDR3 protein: CASSLTYDSIYGGYTF
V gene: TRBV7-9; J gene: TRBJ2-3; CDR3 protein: CASNLSPGQGEDTQYF
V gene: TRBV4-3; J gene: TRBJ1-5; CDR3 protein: CASSAEPRVDQPQHF
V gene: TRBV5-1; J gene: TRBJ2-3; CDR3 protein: CASSLEGGAGPTDTQYF
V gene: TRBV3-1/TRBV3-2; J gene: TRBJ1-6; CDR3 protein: CASSRDSFNSPLHF
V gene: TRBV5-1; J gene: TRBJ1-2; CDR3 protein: CASSQLDRDNGYTF
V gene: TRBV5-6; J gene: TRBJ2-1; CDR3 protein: CASSPGGNYNEQFF
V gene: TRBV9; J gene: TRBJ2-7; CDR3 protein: CASSVVPAYEQYF
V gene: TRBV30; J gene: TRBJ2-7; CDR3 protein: CAWNHKTSGEYEQYF
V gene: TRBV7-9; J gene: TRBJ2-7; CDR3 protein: CASGTSGGAFIEQYF
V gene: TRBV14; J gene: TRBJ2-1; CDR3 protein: CASNDRGPGYNEQFF
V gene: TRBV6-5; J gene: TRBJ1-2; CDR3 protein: CASSYTGQGAGYTF
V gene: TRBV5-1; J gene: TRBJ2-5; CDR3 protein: CASSLAGAGGAETQYF
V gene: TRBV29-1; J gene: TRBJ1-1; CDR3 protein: CSVEDRATGYNTEAFF
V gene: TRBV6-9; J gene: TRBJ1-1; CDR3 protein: CASSPKQGFSATEAFF
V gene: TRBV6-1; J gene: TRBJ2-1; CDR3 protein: CASSEDRRKNNEQFF
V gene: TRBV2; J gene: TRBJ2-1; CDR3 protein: CASSVTGPAGSNEQFF